This TCR beta chain was profiled in a study of spatial heterogeneity in lung cancer. Whole-study findings and limits: Counts of expanded intratumoral alpha and beta TCRs tracked tumor mutation counts. Approximate estimated coverage of tumor T cells amounted to approximately 7.6% for alpha and 11% to 15% for beta chains.

The library protocol tagged each TCR cDNA with a unique molecular identifier. MiXCR, applied by TCRdb to the 5' RACE reads, yields one record per CDR3 protein. The sample records some 10,000 distinct CDR3 sequences, more than 9.5% being singletons. CDR3 length equals 14 residues. Trimming pared 2 bases from V and 2 bases from J, leaving 7 bases between. CDR1 is ENHRY, CDR2 SYGVKD, per germline. The sample's time point: sample taken at primary tumor resection. The approximately 78 donors had untreated early-stage non-small cell lung cancer. Sequencing was performed on whole RNA extracted from tumor and nontumor lung tissue, or from frozen PBMC, and the material was left unsorted. This clonotype came up many times. Its target is unknown.

This material consisted of lung tumor tissue, taken at surgery. This sequence was found in a male donor with early-stage non-small cell lung cancer. J is TRBJ1-5 and V is TRBV10-3; no clear D. The CDR3 DNA follows: TGTGCCATCAGTGAGGCCGGGGGCAATCAGCCCCAGCATTTT. Translated, it gives CAISEAGGNQPQHF.